The TCR beta chain under discussion was sequenced for a study of blood T cell repertoires in COVID-19. Study at large: Sites in the United States, Italy and Spain provided acute and convalescent COVID-19 samples. T cells, B-cell-depleted T cells, or PBMCs supplied cDNA or gDNA.

Seattle-derived patients entered the study during active infection and were followed longitudinally. The length of the CDR3 is 15 residues. With 1 base clipped from V and 4 bases from J, the junction kept 7 bases outside the gene matches. Germline CDR1 is SGHNT and CDR2 is YENEEA. In the authors' methods: Amplification of reference gene primers provided the estimated nucleated cell counts. Here immunoSEQ multiplex PCR was the method, and the copy in TCRdb shows in-frame clones only, minus some. The DNA gave D and trimming, while V, J and clone size come from that table. Among 120,000 to 150,000 clones listed, about 88% were seen once.

This clonotype originated in a human donor with COVID-19, enrolled during active disease. The donor label of this sample is uncertain. The chain carries TRBV11-3 and TRBJ2-7; the match to TRBD2 covers 7 bases. The specimen sequenced was peripheral blood. The CDR3 spells CASSLGSGTTYEQYF. In nucleotides, the CDR3 is TGTGCCAGCAGCTTAGGTTCAGGGACTACATACGAGCAGTACTTC.